Below are 20 T cell receptor beta chains sequenced from a single sample in a study of T cells after yellow fever vaccination. TCRdb re-analysed the 5' RACE reads in MiXCR, keeping a single row per CDR3 protein. In the table there are around 310,000 distinct CDR3 sequences, around 4.5% of which are singletons. The sequencing here drew on PBMCs, taken 15 days after the yellow fever booster vaccination. These receptors all come from a man between 18 and 35 years old who received the YFV17D yellow fever vaccine.

The rearrangement uses TRBV10-3 and TRBJ2-5; TRBD2 is a possible D gene (5 bases). Germline CDR1 reads ENHRY; CDR2 reads SYGVKD. V was clipped by 7 bases and J by 2 bases, with 14 bases between them. The CDR3 covers 14 residues. This chain's CDR3 is CAIKSGNSQETQYF. Here the CDR3 DNA reads TGTGCCATCAAGTCGGGGAACTCACAAGAGACCCAGTACTTC.

This clonotype was observed many times. The CDR3 here is CASSTGAQPQHF. Written as DNA, the CDR3 is TGTGCCAGCAGTACAGGGGCGCAGCCCCAGCATTTT. The chain is built from TRBV12-3 or TRBV12-4 and TRBJ1-5; 7 nucleotides agree with TRBD1. V shed 5 bases, J shed 7 bases, and the junction held 2 bases outside the gene matches. This CDR3 contains 12 residues.

This clonotype was counted once. The gene calls are TRBV7-2 and TRBJ2-3; perhaps TRBD1 as D (5 bases). Germline V gives CDR1 SGHTA, CDR2 FQGNSA. The germline V and J ends were trimmed by 5 bases and 7 bases, with 19 bases remaining between them. The CDR3 runs to 15 residues. The CDR3 loop is CASSPGEGAAHTQYF. The CDR3 bases are TGTGCCAGCAGCCCAGGAGAAGGGGCCGCTCATACGCAGTATTTT.

The sample holds a few counts of this clonotype. The chain recombines TRBV28 with TRBJ2-5, with D perhaps TRBD2 (6 bases). CDR3 length equals 12 residues. Germline V lookup: CDR1 MDHEN, CDR2 SYDVKM. The germline V and J ends were trimmed by 10 bases and 3 bases, with 12 bases remaining between them. The CDR3 reads CAIPEGKETQYF. For the CDR3, the DNA is TGTGCCATCCCGGAGGGGAAAGAGACCCAGTACTTC.

In this sample, this clonotype turned up many times. The chain has TRBV6-4 and TRBJ2-3, with D perhaps matching TRBD1 (6 bases). Trimming left V 0 bases short and J 1 base short, with 14 bases between. Per germline, CDR1 MRHNA and CDR2 SNTAGT. This CDR3 is 17 amino acids long. In DNA, the CDR3 is TGTGCCAGCAGTGACTCGAGTACGTCAGGGGGCACAGATACGCAGTATTTT. Its translation is CASSDSSTSGGTDTQYF.

Ten or more counts support this clonotype. The chain joins TRBV7-2 to TRBJ1-4; TRBD1 matches 11 bases. V was clipped by 5 bases and J by 10 bases; unmatched bases: 15. CDR1 is SGHTA and CDR2 is FQGNSA in the germline V gene. The CDR3 extends over 17 amino acids. CDR3 loop: CASSRGRVRTGGGKLFF. The DNA of the CDR3 is TGTGCCAGCAGCCGAGGCCGAGTGAGGACAGGGGGCGGAAAACTGTTTTTT.

This clonotype was counted ten times or more. The chain has TRBV20-1 and TRBJ1-5; a weak D match, TRBD1 (5 bases). This CDR3 is 16 amino acids long. The germline CDR1 and CDR2 sequences are DFQATT and SNEGSKA (reference sequence). V was shortened by 3 bases and J by 6 bases, with 21 bases between the two germline ends. In DNA, the CDR3 is TGCAGTGCTAGCCCCCAGGGCTCGGGAAGCGGTCAGCCCCAGCATTTT. It yields the protein CSASPQGSGSGQPQHF.

This clonotype was counted many times. V and J are TRBV4-3 and TRBJ1-1, with D possibly TRBD1 on 6 matching bases. Trimming removed 0 bases at V and 3 bases at J, with 14 bases between. The CDR3 is 16 amino acids. In germline, CDR1 is LGHNA, CDR2 YSLEER. The CDR3 bases are TGCGCCAGCAGCCAAGAACGATACAGGGCCGACACTGAAGCTTTCTTT. It codes for CASSQERYRADTEAFF.

This clonotype came up a few times. The chain recombines TRBV6-2 or TRBV6-3 with TRBJ2-2; no reliable D call. The CDR3 has 12 residues. Germline CDR1 and CDR2: MNHEY and SVGEGT. V lost 7 bases and J lost 4, with 7 bases in between. The CDR3 DNA follows: TGTGCCAGCAATGGACCCACCGGGGAGCTGTTTTTT. Translating gives CASNGPTGELFF.

On this clonotype itself: A read error may be the cause here, since a much bigger clone is one base away. The chain is built from TRBV7-2 and TRBJ1-4; D is ambiguous. Germline V lookup: CDR1 SGHTA, CDR2 FQGNSA. V dropped 2 bases and J dropped 10 bases, with 14 bases sitting between them. The CDR3 loop spans 14 amino acids. The CDR3 coding sequence is TGTGCCAGCAGCTTAATGGAGGGAGGAGGAAAACTGTTTTTT. It specifies CASSLMEGGGKLFF.

The sample holds a few counts of this clonotype. The gene calls are TRBV5-1 and TRBJ2-2; perhaps D is TRBD1 or TRBD2 (5 bases each). CDR3 length: 15 amino acids. The V end was cut by 4 bases, the J end by 4 bases, with 14 bases between. Per germline, CDR1 SGHRS and CDR2 YFSETQ. CDR3 amino acids: CASSDEGRATGELFF. The CDR3 coding sequence is TGCGCCAGCAGCGACGAGGGCAGGGCCACCGGGGAGCTGTTTTTT.

Only a few counts were recorded for this clonotype. The genes are TRBV12-3 or TRBV12-4 and TRBJ1-2; D remains unclear. The CDR3 is made up of 13 amino acids. The V and J ends lost 2 bases and 3 bases respectively, with 7 bases between them. This chain's CDR3 is CASSLREYYGYTF. The CDR3 DNA sequence: TGTGCCAGCAGTTTAAGGGAGTACTATGGCTACACCTTC.

This clonotype has more than one count but fewer than ten. V gene TRBV6-1 combines with J gene TRBJ2-1; 11 bases map to TRBD2. J was trimmed by 3 bases and V by 6 bases; bases with no gene match: 13. Germline V gene lookup returns CDR1 MNHNS and CDR2 SASEGT. There are 18 residues in the CDR3. The CDR3 coding sequence is TGTGCCAGCAGGAGCGCCCAGACTAGCGGGGCGATCTACAATGAGCAGTTCTTC. This codes for CASRSAQTSGAIYNEQFF.

This clonotype came up many times. The rearrangement uses TRBV5-1 and TRBJ1-2; 7 nucleotides agree with TRBD1. The V segment lost 0 bases and the J segment 1 base; nucleotides outside the gene matches: 3. CDR3 length: 15 amino acids. Germline V gene data show CDR1 as SGHRS and CDR2 as YFSETQ. CDR3 bases: TGCGCCAGCAGCTTGGGGGACAGCAGTAACTATGGCTACACCTTC. It translates to CASSLGDSSNYGYTF.

This clonotype was counted only a few times. The chain uses TRBV5-5 and TRBJ1-5; TRBD1 aligns across 10 bases. The V gene end was trimmed by 6 bases and the J gene end by 5 bases; junction bases not matched to a gene: 14. Germline CDR1 and CDR2: SGHKS and YYEKEE (reference sequence). This CDR3 comprises 17 residues. CDR3 protein: CASTPGQGLRVDQPQHF. CDR3 nucleotide sequence: TGTGCCAGCACCCCGGGACAGGGGCTAAGGGTCGATCAGCCCCAGCATTTT.

The gene calls are TRBV24-1 and TRBJ2-1; TRBD1 matches at 7 bases. Germline V gene data show CDR1 as KGHDR and CDR2 as SFDVKD. The CDR3 length is 15 residues. V dropped 5 bases and J dropped 1; count of bases not matched to a gene: 4. CDR3 DNA sequence: TGTGCCACCAGTGGCGGACAGGATTCCTACAATGAGCAGTTCTTC. Its protein product is CATSGGQDSYNEQFF.

This clonotype was detected many times. The chain combines TRBV6-2 or TRBV6-3 with TRBJ2-2; D call uncertain. V was trimmed by 6 bases and J by 6 bases, leaving 8 bases between them. Germline values: CDR1 MNHEY, CDR2 SVGEGT. The CDR3 consists of 12 residues. CDR3 loop: CASRSIAGELFF. DNA for the CDR3: TGTGCCAGCAGAAGTATTGCCGGGGAGCTGTTTTTT.

At least ten counts were recorded for this clonotype. The rearrangement links TRBV5-1 to TRBJ2-7, with D possibly TRBD2 on 6 matching bases. Germline V gene lookup returns CDR1 SGHRS and CDR2 YFSETQ. The CDR3 is 14 residues long. V lost 9 bases to trimming and J lost 5 bases, with 21 bases between them. CDR3 loop: CAKGSNGSLDEQYV. The CDR3 DNA follows: TGCGCCAAGGGCTCAAACGGGAGTCTCGACGAGCAGTACGTC.

This clonotype was recorded at least ten times. The genes are TRBV5-1 and TRBJ2-1; tentatively, D is TRBD2 (5 bases). This CDR3 is built from 12 residues. Germline V lookup: CDR1 SGHRS, CDR2 YFSETQ. V lost 0 bases, J lost 8 bases, and 6 bases lay in between. CDR3 loop: CASSLDGDEQFF. CDR3 coding DNA: TGCGCCAGCAGCTTGGACGGGGATGAGCAGTTCTTC.

This clonotype has a handful of counts. The gene calls are TRBV5-1 and TRBJ2-3; TRBD1 aligns across 8 bases. This CDR3 is 16 amino acids long. In germline, CDR1 is SGHRS, CDR2 YFSETQ. V shed 3 bases, J shed 0 bases, and the junction held 6 bases outside the gene matches. The CDR3 nucleotides are TGCGCCAGCAGCTGGGGCCAGGGGGCGAGCACAGATACGCAGTATTTT. It translates to CASSWGQGASTDTQYF.